This T cell receptor (beta chain) was identified in a study of T cell clonality in common variable immunodeficiency. Heparinized whole blood, 5 to 8 ml, came from each donor. This clone has a count of ten or more. Its antigen remains unidentified. The read stops 3 residues short of the end of the CDR3; the missing end is completed from the germline J gene. The V gene end was trimmed by 5 bases and the J gene end by 3 bases; junction bases not matched to a gene: 6. Per the germline V gene, CDR1 is MDHEN and CDR2 is SYDVKM. The CDR3 length is 14 residues. Study-wide results and limits: CVID subjects had higher TCRbeta clonality than healthy controls, most marked in about a third. Fewer TCRbeta clones were shared among CVID subjects than controls. Patient heterogeneity in the CVID cohort limited correlations between repertoire features and clinical complications.

TCRdb keeps only in-frame clones here, not all; method: immunoSEQ multiplex PCR. Listed here are some 60,000 clones without any singletons, the top ten holding roughly 1.7%. Material for sequencing was peripheral blood mononuclear cells. The receptor's source is a person aged 18-69 years in good health. The V call is TRBV28, the J call TRBJ2-7; the match to TRBD2 covers 8 bases. The part of the CDR3 DNA that was read is TGTGCCAGCAGTAGCGGGAGAGGTGGCTACGAG. It codes for CASSSGRGGYE. The entire CDR3 reads CASSSGRGGYEQYF.